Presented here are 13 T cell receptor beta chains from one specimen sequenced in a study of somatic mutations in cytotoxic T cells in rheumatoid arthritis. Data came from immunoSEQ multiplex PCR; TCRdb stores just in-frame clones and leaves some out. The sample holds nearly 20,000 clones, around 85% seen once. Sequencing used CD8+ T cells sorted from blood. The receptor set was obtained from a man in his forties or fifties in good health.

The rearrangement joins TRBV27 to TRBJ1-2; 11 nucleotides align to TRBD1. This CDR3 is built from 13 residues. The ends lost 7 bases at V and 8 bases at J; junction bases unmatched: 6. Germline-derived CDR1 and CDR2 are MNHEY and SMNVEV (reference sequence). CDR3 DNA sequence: TGTGCCAGCACCGGACAGGGGGCGGAGGGCTACACCTTC. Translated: CASTGQGAEGYTF.

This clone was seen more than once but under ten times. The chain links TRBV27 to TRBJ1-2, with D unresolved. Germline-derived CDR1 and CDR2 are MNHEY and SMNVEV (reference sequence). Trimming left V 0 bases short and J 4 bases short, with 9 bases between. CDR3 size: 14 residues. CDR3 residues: CASSLSAQIYGYTF. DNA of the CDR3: TGTGCCAGCAGTTTATCGGCACAGATCTATGGCTACACCTTC.

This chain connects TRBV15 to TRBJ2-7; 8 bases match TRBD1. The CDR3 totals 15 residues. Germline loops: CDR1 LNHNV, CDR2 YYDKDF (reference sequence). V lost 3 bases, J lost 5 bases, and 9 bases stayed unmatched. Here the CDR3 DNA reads TGTGCCACCAGCAGCCACAGGGGGTTGGAGAACGAGCAGTACTTC. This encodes CATSSHRGLENEQYF.

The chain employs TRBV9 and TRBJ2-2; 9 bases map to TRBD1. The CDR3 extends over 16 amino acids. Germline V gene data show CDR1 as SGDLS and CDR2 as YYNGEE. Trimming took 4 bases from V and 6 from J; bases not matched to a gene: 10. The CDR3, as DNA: TGTGCCAGCAGCACGACCCCTACAGGGGGCTCCGGGGAGCTGTTTTTT. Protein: CASSTTPTGGSGELFF.

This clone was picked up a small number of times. CDR3 nucleotide sequence: TGTGCCAGCAGCTTAGCCGCGGGACTAGCGGGAGTGGTCGGGGAGCTGTTTTTT. It yields the protein CASSLAAGLAGVVGELFF. The chain combines TRBV7-2 with TRBJ2-2; 14 nucleotides align to TRBD2. The CDR3 length is 18 residues. The germline V gene has CDR1 SGHTA and CDR2 FQGNSA. The V gene end was trimmed by 0 bases and the J gene end by 7 bases; junction bases not matched to a gene: 7. The whole variable domain, filled in from reference TRBV7-2 and TRBJ2-2, reads GAGVSQSPSNKVTEKGKDVELRCDPISGHTALYWYRQSLGQGLEFLIYFQGNSAPDKSGLPSDRFSAERTGGSVSTLTIQRTQQEDSAVYLCASSLAAGLAGVVGELFFGEGSRLTVL.

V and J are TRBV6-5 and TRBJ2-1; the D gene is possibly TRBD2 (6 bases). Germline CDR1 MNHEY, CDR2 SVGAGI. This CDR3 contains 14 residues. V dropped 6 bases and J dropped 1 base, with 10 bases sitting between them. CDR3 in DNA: TGTGCCAGCAGCCCCGGGGGTTCCTACAATGAGCAGTTCTTC. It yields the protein CASSPGGSYNEQFF.

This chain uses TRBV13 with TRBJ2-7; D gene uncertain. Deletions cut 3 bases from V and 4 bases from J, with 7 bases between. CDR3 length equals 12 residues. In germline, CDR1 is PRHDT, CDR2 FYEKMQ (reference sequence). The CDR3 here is CASSFRGYEQYF. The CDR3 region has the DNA TGTGCCAGCAGCTTCCGTGGGTACGAGCAGTACTTC. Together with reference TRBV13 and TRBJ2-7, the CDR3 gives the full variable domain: AAGVIQSPRHLIKEKRETATLKCYPIPRHDTVYWYQQGPGQDPQFLISFYEKMQSDKGSIPDRFSAQQFSDYHSELNMSSLELGDSALYFCASSFRGYEQYFGPGTRLTVT.

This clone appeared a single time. CDR3 region: CASSLLGSNQPQHF. Here the CDR3 DNA reads TGTGCCAGCAGTTTATTGGGTAGCAATCAGCCCCAGCATTTT. The chain combines TRBV28 with TRBJ1-5, with D hard to call. Trimming removed 1 base from V and 0 bases from J, with 4 bases in between. The CDR3 is 14 residues long. The germline V gene encodes CDR1 MDHEN and CDR2 SYDVKM.

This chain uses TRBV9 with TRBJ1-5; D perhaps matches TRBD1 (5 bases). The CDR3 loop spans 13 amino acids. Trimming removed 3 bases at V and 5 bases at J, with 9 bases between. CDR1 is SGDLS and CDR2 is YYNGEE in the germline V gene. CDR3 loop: CASSGGGDQPQHF. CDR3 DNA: TGTGCCAGCAGCGGGGGGGGTGATCAGCCCCAGCATTTT. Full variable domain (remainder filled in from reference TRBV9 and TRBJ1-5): DSGVTQTPKHLITATGQRVTLRCSPRSGDLSVYWYQQSLDQGLQFLIQYYNGEERAKGNILERFSAQQFPDLHSELNLSSLELGDSALYFCASSGGGDQPQHFGDGTRLSIL.

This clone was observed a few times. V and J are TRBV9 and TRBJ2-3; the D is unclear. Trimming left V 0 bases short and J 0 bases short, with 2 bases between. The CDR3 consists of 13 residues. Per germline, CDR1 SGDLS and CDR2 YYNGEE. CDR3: CASSVASTDTQYF. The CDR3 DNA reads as TGTGCCAGCAGCGTAGCGAGCACAGATACGCAGTATTTT.

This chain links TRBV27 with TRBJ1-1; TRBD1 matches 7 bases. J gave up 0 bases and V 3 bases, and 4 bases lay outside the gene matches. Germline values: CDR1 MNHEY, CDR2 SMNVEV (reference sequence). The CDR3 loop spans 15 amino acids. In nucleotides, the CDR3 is TGTGCCAGCAGTTTGGGACAGTTCATGAACACTGAAGCTTTCTTT. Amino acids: CASSLGQFMNTEAFF.

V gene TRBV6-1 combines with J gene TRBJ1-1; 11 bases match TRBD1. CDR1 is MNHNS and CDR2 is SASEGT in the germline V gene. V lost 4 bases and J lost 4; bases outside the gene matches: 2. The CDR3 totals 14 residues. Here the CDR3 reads CASSVGTGGTEAFF. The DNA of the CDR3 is TGTGCCAGCAGTGTTGGGACAGGGGGCACTGAAGCTTTCTTT.

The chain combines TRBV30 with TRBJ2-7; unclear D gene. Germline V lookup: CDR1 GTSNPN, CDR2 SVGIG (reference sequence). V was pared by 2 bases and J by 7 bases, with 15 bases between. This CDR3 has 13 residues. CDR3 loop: CAWSFGYLGEQYF. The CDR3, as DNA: TGTGCCTGGAGTTTCGGCTACTTAGGGGAGCAGTACTTC.